This TCR beta chain was observed in a study of CD8+ T cells in alopecia areata. Deletions cut 3 bases from V and 4 bases from J, with 6 bases between. The CDR3 totals 12 residues. From germline, CDR1 is LNHDA and CDR2 SQIVND (reference sequence). Following RNA extraction, reverse transcription yielded cDNA that acted as the sequencing template. Produced via immunoSEQ multiplex PCR; TCRdb's table is partial and in-frame only. This sample has 150,000 or so clones, with approximately 53% found just once. The sequence came from a human donor with alopecia areata. Material: CD8+ T cells sorted from blood, obtained at week 0. The chain couples TRBV19 to TRBJ1-1; no firm D call. The CDR3 DNA reads TGTGCCAGTAGTATGGTCTTCACTGAAGCTTTCTTT. Amino acid sequence: CASSMVFTEAFF. Full variable domain (remainder filled in from reference TRBV19 and TRBJ1-1): DGGITQSPKYLFRKEGQNVTLSCEQNLNHDAMYWYRQDPGQGLRLIYYSQIVNDFQKGDIAEGYSVSREKKESFPLTVTSAQKNPTAFYLCASSMVFTEAFFGQGTRLTVV.